The entry below gives a single TCR beta chain sequence along with its context. This sample is part of a study of T cell changes during pregnancy in multiple sclerosis. The method was immunoSEQ multiplex PCR; TCRdb's version includes in-frame clones alone and lacks a portion of them. Of 95,000 to 100,000 clones listed, about 91% are singletons. This CDR3 spans 13 amino acids. Germline CDR1 is KGHSH and CDR2 is LQKENI. The V gene lost 5 bases and the J gene lost 2 bases, with 8 bases spanning the gap. The material sequenced was peripheral blood, taken after pregnancy. The TCR originated in a female donor in good health, enrolled as a control in a pregnancy study. This chain connects TRBV18 to TRBJ2-3; D remains unclear. CDR3 nucleotides: TGTGCCAGCTCATTGACTGACACAGATACGCAGTATTTT. Encoded protein: CASSLTDTDTQYF.